This passage covers 7 T cell receptor beta chains from one sample sequenced in a study of T cell repertoires in cytomegalovirus infection. Each CDR3 protein gets one entry after TCRdb re-called the reads with MiXCR. The sample gives approximately 630,000 distinct CDR3 sequences, around 24% of which show up once; 7% to 9% is in the top ten. The sequenced material came from CD8+ T cells from PBMCs. Every receptor here comes from a human donor in good health (CMV status not recorded). Some clones in this sample may be carry-over from other donors' samples.

This clonotype was observed many times. The rearrangement uses TRBV11-3 and TRBJ1-5; TRBD1 agrees at 8 bases. V gave up 5 bases and J gave up 4 bases; unmatched junction bases: 7. CDR3 size: 15 residues. The germline gives CDR1 SGHNT, CDR2 YENEEA. CDR3 DNA sequence: TGTGCCAGCAGCCCCGGACAGGGAGCAAATCAGCCCCAGCATTTT. Translated: CASSPGQGANQPQHF. The variable domain in full, with the rest retrieved from reference TRBV11-3 and TRBJ1-5, is EAGVVQSPRYKIIEKKQPVAFWCNPISGHNTLYWYLQNLGQGPELLIRYENEEAVDDSQLPKDRFSAERLKGVDSTLKIQPAELGDSAVYLCASSPGQGANQPQHFGDGTRLSIL.

Notes on this clonotype: One end of the junction fails to match germline, which may point to a read error. V gene TRBV7-6 combines with J gene TRBJ2-1; 8 bases map to TRBD2. Germline values: CDR1 SGHVS, CDR2 FNYEAQ. CDR3 length equals 18 residues. The CDR3 nucleotides are TGTGCCAGCGGCTTAGAAGTTTTTACGGGGGGGCGGGGGAATGAGCAGTTCTTC. Translated: CASGLEVFTGGRGNEQFF.

This clonotype was counted between two and nine times. CDR3 sequence (DNA): TGTGCCAGCAGTTTTCCCACGACAGGGGACTCTGGAAACACCATATATTTT. Its protein product is CASSFPTTGDSGNTIYF. The chain combines TRBV28 with TRBJ1-3, with 8 bases identical to TRBD1. This CDR3 has 17 residues. V trimming: 3 bases; J trimming: 0 bases; junction bases outside the gene matches: 7. Germline V gives CDR1 MDHEN, CDR2 SYDVKM.

This clonotype was seen ten or more times. In nucleotides, the CDR3 is TGTGCCAGCAGCCCCAGCGGGGGGTTTGCAGATACGCAGTATTTT. This sequence encodes CASSPSGGFADTQYF. The V gene is TRBV7-8, the J gene TRBJ2-3; 9 nucleotides agree with TRBD2. The junction had 7 bases not matched to a gene; V was cut back by 5 bases and J by 4 bases. The CDR3 runs 15 residues. Looked up from germline, CDR1 is SGHVS and CDR2 is FQNEAQ.

With regard to this clonotype: The junction departs from the called germline gene at one end, perhaps through a read error. V usage is TRBV5-6 and J usage is TRBJ2-1, with no clear D. The V gene's germline CDR1 is SGHDT and CDR2 YYEEEE. The CDR3 is 14 residues long. The CDR3 loop reads CANSPGRPYNEQFF. The CDR3 DNA reads as TGTGCCAACAGCCCCGGGCGACCTTACAATGAGCAGTTCTTC.

This clonotype was counted once. This may come from a read error, since a much larger clone is one base off. CDR3 bases: TGTGCCAACATGCAGACTAGCGGGGTGCAAGAGACCCAGTACTTC. It translates to CANMQTSGVQETQYF. The V and J genes are TRBV7-6 and TRBJ2-5; 11 nucleotides align to TRBD2. V was pared by 10 bases and J by 2 bases, with 9 bases of the junction left unmatched. The germline gives CDR1 SGHVS, CDR2 FNYEAQ. This CDR3 has 15 residues.

This clonotype was found many times. The chain couples TRBV7-2 to TRBJ2-3, with TRBD2 identical over 8 bases. J lost 2 bases, V lost 5 bases, and 6 bases had no gene match. The CDR3 sequence is 15 residues long. Germline assignment: CDR1 SGHTA and CDR2 FQGNSA. In DNA, the CDR3 is TGTGCCAGCAGCGCGGGACTAGAGATCACAGATACGCAGTATTTT. Translation: CASSAGLEITDTQYF.